The T cell receptor beta chain under discussion was sequenced for a study of shared clonotypes between healthy human individuals. From germline, CDR1 is SGHRS and CDR2 YFSETQ. V lost 4 bases and J lost 8; bases outside the gene matches: 10. The CDR3 spans 15 residues. The method was immunoSEQ multiplex PCR; TCRdb's version includes in-frame clones alone and lacks a portion of them. Here the sample spans roughly 2.2 million clones, over 85% being singletons. Sequencing was carried out using naive CD4+ T cells from PBMCs. Regarding subset: CD45RA+ positively selected. This clonotype originated in a man aged 18 to 30 in good health. Some clones in this sample may be carry-over from other donors' samples. The chain is built from TRBV5-1 and TRBJ1-1; 11 bases match TRBD1. Written as DNA, the CDR3 is TGCGCCAGCAGCCCTAGGACAGGGGGCGCGACCGAAGCTTTCTTT. This gives the protein CASSPRTGGATEAFF.